The present TCR beta chain was sequenced within a study of cytomegalovirus exposure and HLA in healthy donors. Germline CDR1 and CDR2: LNHDA and SQIVND (reference sequence). The V segment lost 5 bases and the J segment 0 bases; nucleotides outside the gene matches: 7. The CDR3 spans 16 residues. Primers included in the PCR were 60 Vbeta and 13 Jbeta primers. TCRdb's copy holds only in-frame clones and misses some; the assay was immunoSEQ multiplex PCR. The repertoire holds under 150,000 clones, about 80% seen once, with approximately 1.3% in the top ten. Whole-study results and caveats: A missense variant in DCLRE1C was later tied to TCR beta V- and J-gene trimming.

Worth noting for this clone: Its antigen remains unidentified.

Sequenced input: PBMCs. The TCR sequence derives from a man in his thirties or forties in good health and CMV-seropositive. This chain joins TRBV19 and TRBJ1-5; 7 bases agree with TRBD1. Here the CDR3 reads CASSPWDSYSNQPQHF. In DNA form, the CDR3 reads TGTGCCAGTAGTCCCTGGGACAGCTATAGCAATCAGCCCCAGCATTTT. Drawing the rest from reference TRBV19 and TRBJ1-5, the complete variable domain is DGGITQSPKYLFRKEGQNVTLSCEQNLNHDAMYWYRQDPGQGLRLIYYSQIVNDFQKGDIAEGYSVSREKKESFPLTVTSAQKNPTAFYLCASSPWDSYSNQPQHFGDGTRLSIL.